This entry describes one T cell receptor beta chain. Its antigen is still unknown. Use of 60 Vbeta and 13 Jbeta primers characterized the PCR. Clones were sequenced by immunoSEQ multiplex PCR, and TCRdb holds only the in-frame ones, with some missing. The sample contains fewer than 95,000 clones, 65% to 80% of which appear only once. The data belong to a study of cytomegalovirus exposure and HLA in healthy donors. General study points: When presence/absence was analysed, sequencing depth was taken to be roughly uniform across donors.

CDR1 is SGHNT, CDR2 YENEEA, per germline. The CDR3 is 13 residues long. The ends were cut back, 4 bases at V and 4 bases at J, with 11 bases in the middle. The chain joins TRBV11-3 to TRBJ2-7, with D possibly being TRBD1 (6 bases). The clonotype comes from a man in his forties in good health and CMV-seronegative. Sequenced sample: PBMCs. The CDR3 DNA is TGTGCCAGCAGCTGGGGACAAGCTTACGAGCAGTACTTC. Translation gives CASSWGQAYEQYF.